This T cell receptor beta chain was sequenced for a study of T cell changes during pregnancy in multiple sclerosis. The assay was immunoSEQ multiplex PCR, and TCRdb's table has in-frame clones only and misses some. The table records tens of thousands of clones, roughly 86% of them present only once. CDR1 is MNHEY, CDR2 SVGAGI, per germline. This CDR3 spans 11 amino acids. The V gene lost 6 bases and the J gene lost 5 bases, with 7 bases spanning the gap. The chain combines TRBV6-5 with TRBJ1-1; D call uncertain. This sequence was found in a female donor with multiple sclerosis, enrolled in a pregnancy study. The material sequenced was peripheral blood, taken in the first trimester of pregnancy. The chain's CDR3 is CASRRSTEAFF. The DNA for the CDR3 is TGTGCCAGCAGGAGAAGTACTGAAGCTTTCTTT.